These 27 T cell receptor beta chains were all obtained from the same sample, sequenced in a study of cytotoxic CD8 clonotypes in ibrutinib-treated CLL. Here immunoSEQ multiplex PCR was the method, and the copy in TCRdb shows in-frame clones only, minus some. The sample includes about 45,000 clones, 60% to 70% of them seen just once. The sequencing used PBMCs, collected after 24 months of ibrutinib treatment. The receptors shown here come from a human donor with chronic lymphocytic leukemia.

CDR3 protein: CASSHQVRGNIQYF. The CDR3 DNA follows: TGTGCCAGCAGCCATCAGGTCCGTGGGAACATTCAGTACTTC. The chain recombines TRBV11-2 with TRBJ2-4; D unclear. In germline, CDR1 is SGHAT, CDR2 FQNNGV. V lost 5 bases, J lost 7 bases, and 15 bases lay in between. This CDR3 contains 14 residues. Full variable domain (outside the CDR3, taken from reference TRBV11-2 and TRBJ2-4): EAGVAQSPRYKIIEKRQSVAFWCNPISGHATLYWYQQILGQGPKLLIQFQNNGVVDDSQLPKDRFSAERLKGVDSTLKIQPAKLEDSAVYLCASSHQVRGNIQYFGAGTRLSVL.

This chain links TRBV4-1 with TRBJ2-6; D is perhaps TRBD2 (5 bases). The V and J ends lost 4 bases and 0 bases respectively, with 13 bases between them. The germline CDR1 and CDR2 sequences are MGHRA and YSYEKL. The CDR3 covers 17 residues. The CDR3 loop reads CASSPEGGISGANVLTF. The CDR3 DNA reads TGCGCCAGCAGCCCGGAAGGAGGAATCTCTGGGGCCAACGTCCTGACTTTC.

The chain couples TRBV29-1 to TRBJ1-4; D remains unclear. The CDR3 totals 12 residues. Per germline, CDR1 SQVTM and CDR2 ANQGSEA. Between the trimmed V and J ends, which lost 4 bases and 7 bases, there was a span of 10 bases. CDR3 sequence: CSVGEIGEKLFF. CDR3 DNA: TGCAGCGTTGGGGAGATTGGTGAAAAACTGTTTTTT. Drawing the rest from reference TRBV29-1 and TRBJ1-4, the complete variable domain is SAVISQKPSRDICQRGTSLTIQCQVDSQVTMMFWYRQQPGQSLTLIATANQGSEATYESGFVIDKFPISRPNLTFSTLTVSNMSPEDSSIYLCSVGEIGEKLFFGSGTQLSVL.

The chain links TRBV7-2 to TRBJ2-1; no clear D. The CDR3 is made up of 14 amino acids. In germline, CDR1 is SGHTA, CDR2 FQGNSA. The V end was cut by 4 bases, the J end by 8 bases, with 15 bases between. The CDR3 spells CASSSPWARDEQFF. Written as DNA, the CDR3 is TGTGCCAGCAGCTCCCCTTGGGCAAGGGATGAGCAGTTCTTC.

This chain connects TRBV19 to TRBJ1-5; D is undetermined. The CDR3 consists of 15 residues. Trimming took 10 bases from V and 6 from J, leaving 22 bases between them. Germline V gene data show CDR1 as LNHDA and CDR2 as SQIVND (reference sequence). The CDR3 spells CATLSRGEVSQPQHF. The DNA for the CDR3 is TGTGCCACCTTAAGTCGGGGTGAGGTGAGTCAGCCCCAGCATTTT.

The chain employs TRBV6-1 and TRBJ2-4; D gene unclear. Trimming took off 1 base at V and 2 bases at J, with 12 bases between the two ends. Germline lookup yields CDR1 MNHNS and CDR2 SASEGT. This CDR3 has 16 residues. In DNA, the CDR3 is TGTGCCAGCAGTGAAGGTGTTGGTGTCCCCAAAAACATTCAGTACTTC. Its translation is CASSEGVGVPKNIQYF.

The chain uses TRBV9 and TRBJ1-1, with D maybe TRBD1 (6 bases). The CDR3 consists of 14 residues. Germline-derived CDR1 and CDR2 are SGDLS and YYNGEE. V was cut by 3 bases and J by 3 bases, with 12 bases left in between. DNA of the CDR3: TGTGCCAGCAGCGACAGGGATTGGGACACTGAAGCTTTCTTT. Translated, it gives CASSDRDWDTEAFF.

This clone was seen a single time. The J gene is TRBJ1-1, the V gene TRBV5-1, with D unclear. The germline V and J ends were trimmed by 3 bases and 3 bases, with 12 bases remaining between them. Germline-derived CDR1 and CDR2 are SGHRS and YFSETQ. The CDR3 contains 14 residues. The CDR3 coding sequence is TGCGCCAGCAGCTCCCTCGGGGAGGACACTGAAGCTTTCTTT. Translation gives CASSSLGEDTEAFF.

V gene TRBV27 combines with J gene TRBJ2-7, with D perhaps TRBD1 (6 bases). V dropped 3 bases and J dropped 0 bases, with 15 bases sitting between them. Per germline, CDR1 MNHEY and CDR2 SMNVEV (reference sequence). The CDR3 loop spans 16 amino acids. Here the CDR3 reads CASSFYGGDTSYEQYF. The CDR3, as DNA: TGTGCCAGCAGTTTTTATGGGGGCGACACCTCCTACGAGCAGTACTTC.

The rearrangement joins TRBV4-1 to TRBJ1-4, with TRBD1 matching over 7 bases. Trimming at V came to 1 base and at J to 4 bases, leaving 6 bases not matched to a gene. Germline values: CDR1 MGHRA, CDR2 YSYEKL. The CDR3 has 16 amino acids. The DNA for the CDR3 is TGCGCCAGCAGCCAAGCAGGGGACAGCATTAATGAAAAACTGTTTTTT. It encodes CASSQAGDSINEKLFF.

This sequence joins TRBV5-1 and TRBJ1-5; the D is unclear. The V and J ends lost 0 bases and 4 bases respectively, with 8 bases between them. Germline values: CDR1 SGHRS, CDR2 YFSETQ. The CDR3 spans 14 residues. The CDR3 protein is CASSLGVLNQPQHF. The CDR3 DNA is TGCGCCAGCAGCTTGGGAGTGTTAAATCAGCCCCAGCATTTT.

The chain links TRBV2 to TRBJ1-1, with 8 bases lining up with TRBD1. The V gene end was trimmed by 5 bases and the J gene end by 4 bases; junction bases not matched to a gene: 9. The germline V gene has CDR1 SNHLY and CDR2 FYNNEI. The CDR3 sequence is 15 residues long. The CDR3 coding sequence is TGTGCCAGCAGTCGGACCAGGGGGCTGTCCACTGAAGCTTTCTTT. This sequence encodes CASSRTRGLSTEAFF.

This clone has at least ten counts. V gene TRBV5-1 combines with J gene TRBJ1-1; D may be TRBD1 (6 bases). This CDR3 comprises 15 residues. V lost 4 bases and J 1 base, leaving 14 bases between the germline ends. Germline CDR1 is SGHRS and CDR2 is YFSETQ. CDR3 nucleotides: TGCGCCAGCAGCGCACAGGGACAAGGGAACACTGAAGCTTTCTTT. Encoded protein: CASSAQGQGNTEAFF.

The chain has TRBV28 and TRBJ2-4; TRBD2 agrees at 14 bases. V lost 4 bases, J lost 9 bases, and 8 bases stayed unmatched. The CDR3 has 16 residues. From germline, CDR1 is MDHEN and CDR2 SYDVKM. The CDR3 region is CASSSTSGRAGGIQYF. The CDR3 bases are TGTGCCAGCAGTTCGACTAGCGGGAGGGCGGGGGGCATTCAGTACTTC. Looking up the rest from reference TRBV28 and TRBJ2-4 gives the full variable domain: DVKVTQSSRYLVKRTGEKVFLECVQDMDHENMFWYRQDPGLGLRLIYFSYDVKMKEKGDIPEGYSVSREKKERFSLILESASTNQTSMYLCASSSTSGRAGGIQYFGAGTRLSVL.

The J gene is TRBJ1-4, the V gene TRBV2; TRBD1 matches at 10 bases. Germline CDR1 and CDR2: SNHLY and FYNNEI. This CDR3 comprises 16 residues. J lost 7 bases, V lost 6 bases, and 11 bases had no gene match. In DNA form, the CDR3 reads TGTGCCAGCAGCCGGGACAGGGGCCGCTTGGGTGAAAAACTGTTTTTT. The encoded protein is CASSRDRGRLGEKLFF.

The chain combines TRBV9 with TRBJ2-3; TRBD2 is a possible D gene (5 bases). V was cut by 1 base and J by 0 bases, with 12 bases left in between. The CDR3 loop spans 16 amino acids. Germline V gives CDR1 SGDLS, CDR2 YYNGEE. The CDR3 protein is CASSVQARTSTDTQYF. The CDR3 region has the DNA TGTGCCAGCAGCGTACAGGCCCGGACTAGCACAGATACGCAGTATTTT.

V and J are TRBV20-1 and TRBJ2-5, with no clear D. The CDR3 runs 10 residues. CDR1 is DFQATT, CDR2 SNEGSKA, per germline (reference sequence). V lost 7 bases and J 5 bases, leaving 8 bases between the germline ends. Written as DNA, the CDR3 is TGCAGTGTTTCAGAGGAGACCCAGTACTTC. It translates to CSVSEETQYF.

The gene calls are TRBV18 and TRBJ2-7; TRBD1 might be the D (6 bases). Per the germline V gene, CDR1 is KGHSH and CDR2 is LQKENI. The ends were cut back, 3 bases at V and 2 bases at J, with 17 bases in the middle. The CDR3 covers 16 residues. The CDR3 DNA reads as TGTGCCAGCTCACCCAAGGTCGGGACAACTACCTACGAGCAGTACTTC. It is translated as CASSPKVGTTTYEQYF.

In DNA form, the CDR3 reads TGTGCCAGCAGTGACCGGGTTGGGCAGCCCCAGCATTTT. Translation: CASSDRVGQPQHF. The V and J genes are TRBV6-1 and TRBJ1-5; D is ambiguous. Germline V gene lookup returns CDR1 MNHNS and CDR2 SASEGT. V lost 3 bases to trimming and J lost 7 bases, with 10 bases between them. The CDR3 covers 13 residues.

In the case of this clone: Additional DNA sequences in this sample encode the identical CDR3. This chain connects TRBV5-6 to TRBJ2-7; D is unresolved. V was trimmed by 0 bases and J by 3 bases, leaving 4 bases between them. The CDR3 sequence is 12 residues long. Looked up from germline, CDR1 is SGHDT and CDR2 is YYEEEE. The CDR3 DNA is TGTGCCAGCAGCTTGGGAGGCTACGAGCAGTACTTC. Translating gives CASSLGGYEQYF.

This chain connects TRBV19 to TRBJ1-2, with D possibly matching TRBD1 (5 bases). Germline CDR1 reads LNHDA; CDR2 reads SQIVND (reference sequence). The ends were cut back, 5 bases at V and 2 bases at J, with 9 bases in the middle. This CDR3 is built from 13 residues. The CDR3 reads CASSLEGNYGYTF. Here the CDR3 DNA reads TGTGCCAGTAGTCTGGAGGGGAACTATGGCTACACCTTC.

The V gene is TRBV30, the J gene TRBJ1-6; D uncertain. Trimming removed 3 bases at V and 5 bases at J, with 11 bases between. This CDR3 spans 14 amino acids. The germline V gene has CDR1 GTSNPN and CDR2 SVGIG (reference sequence). CDR3 DNA: TGTGCCTGGAGGTCATTTGGTAATAATTCACCCCTCCACTTT. Encoded protein: CAWRSFGNNSPLHF.

The chain links TRBV28 to TRBJ2-7; 7 bases map to TRBD1. The V segment lost 6 bases and the J segment 0 bases; nucleotides outside the gene matches: 8. The CDR3 covers 15 residues. Per germline, CDR1 MDHEN and CDR2 SYDVKM. CDR3 protein: CASSVDRAVSYEQYF. CDR3 sequence (DNA): TGTGCCAGCAGCGTTGACAGGGCTGTCTCCTACGAGCAGTACTTC.

In its sample, this clone was seen once. The chain carries TRBV5-4 and TRBJ1-2, with unresolved D. Germline CDR1 reads SGHNT; CDR2 reads YYREEE (reference sequence). V lost 0 bases to trimming and J lost 6 bases, with 9 bases between them. The CDR3 runs 13 residues. The DNA for the CDR3 is TGTGCCAGCAGCTTGGAAGGGCTGGATGGCTACACCTTC. As protein: CASSLEGLDGYTF.

The chain combines TRBV5-1 with TRBJ2-2; tentative D call: TRBD1 (6 bases). The CDR3 consists of 13 residues. Germline CDR1 SGHRS, CDR2 YFSETQ. The V end was cut by 3 bases, the J end by 7 bases, with 10 bases between. This CDR3 is CASSYRENGELFF. The CDR3 nucleotides read TGCGCCAGCAGCTACAGGGAAAACGGGGAGCTGTTTTTT.

This rearrangement joins TRBV27 to TRBJ2-2, with no clear D. The CDR3 has 14 amino acids. Germline lookup yields CDR1 MNHEY and CDR2 SMNVEV (reference sequence). V was clipped by 3 bases and J by 4 bases, with 9 bases between them. The CDR3 sequence: CASSLTSFTGELFF. The CDR3 coding sequence is TGTGCCAGCAGTTTGACCAGCTTCACCGGGGAGCTGTTTTTT.

The rearrangement joins TRBV15 to TRBJ1-2; a weak D match, TRBD1 (6 bases). The germline V gene encodes CDR1 LNHNV and CDR2 YYDKDF (reference sequence). This CDR3 has 12 residues. V gave up 5 bases and J gave up 5 bases, with 9 bases separating them. Here the CDR3 DNA reads TGTGCCACCAGCCCGAGGGGGTATGGCTACACCTTC. Amino acid sequence: CATSPRGYGYTF. Full variable domain (missing parts from reference TRBV15 and TRBJ1-2): DAMVIQNPRYQVTQFGKPVTLSCSQTLNHNVMYWYQQKSSQAPKLLFHYYDKDFNNEADTPDNFQSRRPNTSFCFLDIRSPGLGDTAMYLCATSPRGYGYTFGSGTRLTVV.